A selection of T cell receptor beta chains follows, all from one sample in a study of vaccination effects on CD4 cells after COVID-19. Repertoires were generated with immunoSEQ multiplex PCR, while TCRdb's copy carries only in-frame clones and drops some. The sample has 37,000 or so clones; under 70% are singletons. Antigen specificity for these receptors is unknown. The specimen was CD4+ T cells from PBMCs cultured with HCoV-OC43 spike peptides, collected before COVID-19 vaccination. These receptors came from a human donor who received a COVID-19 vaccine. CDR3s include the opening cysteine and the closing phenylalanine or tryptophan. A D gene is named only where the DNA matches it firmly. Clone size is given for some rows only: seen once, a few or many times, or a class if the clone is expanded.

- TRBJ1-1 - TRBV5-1 TGCGCCAGCAGCTCATATACAGGAAACACTGAAGCTTTCTTT CASSSYTGNTEAFF
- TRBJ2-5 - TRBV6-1 TGTGCCAGCAGTGAAAATTTTTTCGAGACGTTAGGTGGGACCCAGTACTTC CASSENFFETLGGTQYF
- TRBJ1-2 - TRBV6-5 TGTGCCAGCAGTCAACAGGGAGTCAGCTATGGCTACACCTTC CASSQQGVSYGYTF
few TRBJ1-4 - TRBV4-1 TGCGCCAGCAGCCAAGTTCTTAGTGAAAAACTGTTTTTT CASSQVLSEKLFF
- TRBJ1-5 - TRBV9 TGTGCCAGCAGCCCCTCGACTGATCAGCCCCAGCATTTT CASSPSTDQPQHF
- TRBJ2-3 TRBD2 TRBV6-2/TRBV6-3 TGTGCCAGCAGTAGCGGGGGGGCCACAGATACGCAGTATTTT CASSSGGATDTQYF
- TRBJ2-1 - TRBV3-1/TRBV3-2 TGTGCCAGCAGCCGGAACAATGAGCAGTTCTTC CASSRNNEQFF
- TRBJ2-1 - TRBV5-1 TGCGCCAGCAGCTTGGACCCCTCGAGCTCCTACAATGAGCAGTTCTTC CASSLDPSSSYNEQFF
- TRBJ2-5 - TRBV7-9 TGTGCCAGCAGCTTAGGGGGCGCACTTGTCGAGACCCAGTACTTC CASSLGGALVETQYF
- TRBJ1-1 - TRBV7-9 TGTGCCAGCAGCCCCCGAGGGGTTCGGAACACTGAAGCTTTCTTT CASSPRGVRNTEAFF
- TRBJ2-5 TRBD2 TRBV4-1 TGCGCCAGCAGCCAAGCGGGACTAGCGGGGGGTGAGACCCAGTACTTC CASSQAGLAGGETQYF
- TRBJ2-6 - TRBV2 TGTGCCTCTAGAGGAGGGTCTAGCTCTGGGGCCAACGTCCTGACTTTC CASRGGSSSGANVLTF
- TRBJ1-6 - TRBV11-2 TGTGCCAGCAGCCACCCCCAGGACAGTCTTCACCTGGGGTCACCCCTCCACTTT CASSHPQDSLHLGSPLHF
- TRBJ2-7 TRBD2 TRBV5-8 TGTGCCAGCAGTCCCCGACTAGCGGGAGCGGGCGAGCAGTACTTC CASSPRLAGAGEQYF
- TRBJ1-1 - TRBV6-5 TGTGCCAGCAGACCCACAGCGAACACTGAAGCTTTCTTT CASRPTANTEAFF
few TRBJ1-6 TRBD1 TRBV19 TGTGCCAGTAGTATCACCGGACAGGGGGGGAATTCACCCCTCCACTTT CASSITGQGGNSPLHF
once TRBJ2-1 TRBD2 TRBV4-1 TGCGCCAGCAGCCAAGAAGCGGGAGTGAAGGTTGAGCAGTTCTTC CASSQEAGVKVEQFF
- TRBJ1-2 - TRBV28 TGTGCCAGCAGTCAGGGTTTTGTTGGCTACACCTTC CASSQGFVGYTF
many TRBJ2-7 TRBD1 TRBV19 TGTGCCAGTATGGGACAGCTATACGAGCAGTACTTC CASMGQLYEQYF
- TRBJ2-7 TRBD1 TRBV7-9 TGTGCCAGCAGCATCACAGGGGTAAACGAGCAGTACTTC CASSITGVNEQYF
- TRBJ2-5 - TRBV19 TGTGCCAGTAGTATTGAAAAGAAGGGGACCCAGTACTTC CASSIEKKGTQYF
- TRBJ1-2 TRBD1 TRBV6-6 TGTGCCAGCAGTTACCCGCGGGGACAGAGCTTGTATGGCTACACCTTC CASSYPRGQSLYGYTF